This T cell receptor (beta chain) was recovered during a study of shared clonotypes between healthy human individuals. Study-level results: Sampling covered blood only; tissue repertoires likely differ. With a handful of donors compared, 5% to 5.5% of naive CD4 clonotypes were shared. A generally larger estimated richness was seen in naive subsets than in memory subsets.

The CDR3 totals 18 residues. Turning to this clone: Its cognate antigen is unknown.

Per the study methods: Owing to the provision of junction-only sequences devoid of quality scores by immunoSEQ, filtering differed. Libraries were prepared by immunoSEQ multiplex PCR; TCRdb keeps only in-frame clonotypes and omits some of them. V, J and clone size reflect that table, while D and trimming were determined from the DNA. Of over a million clones detected, roughly 95% appear once; the ten largest clones hold roughly 1.2%. The rearrangement uses TRBV21-1 and TRBJ2-3; TRBD2 was called by the table and not checked on the DNA. TRBV21-1 constitutes a pseudogene. The receptor was isolated from a man aged 25 to 40 in good health. Source material: naive CD4+ T cells sorted from blood. Subset reported: CD45RA+ positively selected. The CDR3 nucleotides are TGTGCCAGCAGCAAATACCGCTGGACTAGCGGGAGCACAGATACGCAGTATTTT. Encoded protein: CASSKYRWTSGSTDTQYF.